A selection of T cell receptor beta chains follows, all from one sample in a study of blood T cell repertoires in COVID-19. The assay was immunoSEQ multiplex PCR, and TCRdb's table has in-frame clones only and misses some. The sample contains 100,000 to 150,000 clones, approximately 81% of which appear only once. Sequences were obtained from peripheral blood. The receptors derive from a woman aged 25 to 39 who had recovered from COVID-19. The CDR3 runs from the conserved cysteine through the conserved F or W. The D gene is left open where the match is weak. A row's size may be missing; if present it is once, few, many or a size class.

j_call v_call cdr3_length clone_size d_call cdr3_nt cdr3_aa
TRBJ1-5 TRBV7-2 14 . . TGTGCCAGCCCCGAGGGCAGCCGCCATCAGCCCCAGCATTTT CASPEGSRHQPQHF
TRBJ2-5 TRBV5-5 17 . . TGTGCCAGCAGCTTGGGAATGAGGGTGGGCCGTCAAGAGACCCAGTACTTC CASSLGMRVGRQETQYF
TRBJ2-7 TRBV11-1 13 . . TGTGCCAGCAGCCCCCTCCAGGGAGGCGAGCAGTACTTC CASSPLQGGEQYF
TRBJ2-5 TRBV19 18 . TRBD1 TGTGCCAGTAGTAATAAGGTCCGGACAGGGATCATGGGAGAGACCCAGTACTTC CASSNKVRTGIMGETQYF
TRBJ2-5 TRBV28 19 . . TGTGCCAGCAGTTTAATTTCGGTTCAGGGAAGGTTTGTGGGAGAGACCCAGTACTTC CASSLISVQGRFVGETQYF
TRBJ1-5 TRBV10-3 15 . . TGTGCCATCAGTGACGTGGACAGTTACAATCAGCCCCAGCATTTT CAISDVDSYNQPQHF
TRBJ2-2 TRBV11-2 17 . . TGTGCCAGCAGCTTAGAAGGGAGTCCTATGGTCACCGGGGAGCTGTTTTTT CASSLEGSPMVTGELFF
TRBJ2-7 TRBV4-1 17 few TRBD1 TGCGCCAGCAGCCAAGTGGTTGCTCAGGGGGCTGGCTACGAGCAGTACTTC CASSQVVAQGAGYEQYF
TRBJ1-4 TRBV6-5 12 many TRBD1 TGTGCCAGCAGTTACGAGGGGGCGAAACTGTTTTTT CASSYEGAKLFF
TRBJ2-3 TRBV10-3 11 few . TGTGCGACTGACAGTGGGGATACGCAGTATTTT CATDSGDTQYF
TRBJ1-3 TRBV6-5 13 . . TGTGCCAGCACTCAGGGGTATGGAAACACCATATATTTT CASTQGYGNTIYF
TRBJ1-1 TRBV10-3 15 . . TGTGCCATCAGTGATGGGCAGGGTCGCGACACTGAAGCTTTCTTT CAISDGQGRDTEAFF
TRBJ2-3 TRBV27 19 . TRBD2 TGTGCCAGCAGTTTAGTCCGGACTAGCGGGAGTAAGGCCACAGATACGCAGTATTTT CASSLVRTSGSKATDTQYF
TRBJ1-2 TRBV30 15 . . TGTGCCTGGAACAGTTTTGGGGAGAAGATCTATGGCTACACCTTC CAWNSFGEKIYGYTF
TRBJ1-1 TRBV9 16 . TRBD1 TGTGCCAGCAGCCCGACAGGGGGCGCCAGGGACACTGAAGCTTTCTTT CASSPTGGARDTEAFF